This T cell receptor beta chain comes out of a study of blood T cell repertoires in COVID-19. Study-wide context: The cDNA or gDNA used as material had been derived from T cells, B-cell-depleted T cells, or PBMCs.

J lost 1 base, V lost 8 bases, and 8 bases had no gene match. The V gene's germline CDR1 is MNHEY and CDR2 SVGAGI. This CDR3 contains 15 residues. How the authors handled the data: Reference gene primer amplification gave estimated nucleated cell counts. Clones were sequenced by immunoSEQ multiplex PCR, and TCRdb holds only the in-frame ones, with some missing. The DNA gave D and trimming, while V, J and clone size come from that table. The sample includes 80,000 to 130,000 clones, approximately 91% of them seen just once. The sample consisted of peripheral blood. The chain couples TRBV6-5 to TRBJ2-1; 7 bases agree with TRBD2. The clonotype originates from a woman aged 55-69 years with acute or convalescent COVID-19. The CDR3 loop reads CASSSSGGSYNEQFF. DNA for the CDR3: TGTGCCAGCTCTTCTAGCGGAGGGTCCTACAATGAGCAGTTCTTC.